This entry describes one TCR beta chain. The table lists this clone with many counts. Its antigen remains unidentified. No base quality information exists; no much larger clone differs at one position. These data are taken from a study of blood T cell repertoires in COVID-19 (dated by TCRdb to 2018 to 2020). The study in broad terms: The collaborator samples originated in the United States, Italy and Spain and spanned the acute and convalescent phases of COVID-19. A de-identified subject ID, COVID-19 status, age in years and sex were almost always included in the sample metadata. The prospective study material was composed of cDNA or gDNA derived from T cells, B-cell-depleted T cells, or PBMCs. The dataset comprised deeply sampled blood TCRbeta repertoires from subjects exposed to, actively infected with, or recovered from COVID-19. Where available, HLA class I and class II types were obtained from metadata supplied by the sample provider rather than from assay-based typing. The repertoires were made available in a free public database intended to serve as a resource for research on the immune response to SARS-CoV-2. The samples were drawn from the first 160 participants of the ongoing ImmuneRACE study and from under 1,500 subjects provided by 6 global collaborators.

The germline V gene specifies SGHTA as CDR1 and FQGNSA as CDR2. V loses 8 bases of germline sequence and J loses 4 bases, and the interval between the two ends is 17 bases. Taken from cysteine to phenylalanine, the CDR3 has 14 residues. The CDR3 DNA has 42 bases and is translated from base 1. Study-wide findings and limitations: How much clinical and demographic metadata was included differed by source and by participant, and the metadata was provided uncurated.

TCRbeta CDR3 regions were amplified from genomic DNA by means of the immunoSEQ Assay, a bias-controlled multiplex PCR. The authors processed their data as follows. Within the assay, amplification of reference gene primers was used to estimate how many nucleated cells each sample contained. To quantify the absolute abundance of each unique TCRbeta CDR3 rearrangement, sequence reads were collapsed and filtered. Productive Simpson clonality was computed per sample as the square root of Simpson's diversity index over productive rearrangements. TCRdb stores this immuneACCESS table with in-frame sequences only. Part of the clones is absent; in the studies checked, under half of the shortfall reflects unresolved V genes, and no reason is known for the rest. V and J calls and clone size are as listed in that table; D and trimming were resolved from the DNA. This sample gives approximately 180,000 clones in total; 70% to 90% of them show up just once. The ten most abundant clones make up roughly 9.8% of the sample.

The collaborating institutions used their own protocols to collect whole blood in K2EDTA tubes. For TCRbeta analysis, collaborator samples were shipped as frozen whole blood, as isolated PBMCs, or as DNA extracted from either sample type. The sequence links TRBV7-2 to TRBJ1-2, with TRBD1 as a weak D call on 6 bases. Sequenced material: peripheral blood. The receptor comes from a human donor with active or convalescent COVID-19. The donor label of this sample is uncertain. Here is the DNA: TGTGCCAGCTCCGGGGGGGGGCCGGTCTATGGCTACACCTTC. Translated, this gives CASSGGGPVYGYTF.